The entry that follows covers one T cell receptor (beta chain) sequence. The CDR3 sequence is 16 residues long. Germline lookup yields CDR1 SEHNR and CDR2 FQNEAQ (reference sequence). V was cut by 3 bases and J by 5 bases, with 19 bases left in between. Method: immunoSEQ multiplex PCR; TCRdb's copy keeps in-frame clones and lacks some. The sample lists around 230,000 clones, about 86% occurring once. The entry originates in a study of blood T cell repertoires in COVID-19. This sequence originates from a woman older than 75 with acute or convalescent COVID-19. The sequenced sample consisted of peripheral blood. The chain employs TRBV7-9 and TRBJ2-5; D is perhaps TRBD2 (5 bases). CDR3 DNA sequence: TGTGCCAGCAGCTTGACCATGACCCAGGCGGGCGAGACCCAGTACTTC. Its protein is CASSLTMTQAGETQYF.